This T cell receptor (beta chain) was sequenced for a study of blood T cell repertoires in COVID-19. As for the study in general: Collection of acute and convalescent COVID-19 samples took place in the United States, Italy and Spain.

Germline values: CDR1 ENHRY, CDR2 SYGVKD. The CDR3 contains 12 residues. V lost 10 bases and J lost 6, with 10 bases in between. Libraries were prepared by immunoSEQ multiplex PCR; TCRdb keeps only in-frame clonotypes and omits some of them. The sample carries approximately 260,000 clones, approximately 90% recorded once. Input material: peripheral blood. The TCR comes from a man in his sixties who had recovered from COVID-19. This chain joins TRBV10-3 and TRBJ1-6, with unresolved D. As DNA, the CDR3 is TGTGCCACGCGCACAGCTAATTCACCCCTCCACTTT. Protein product: CATRTANSPLHF.